This is a list of T cell receptor beta chains from one sample in a study of T cell repertoires in cytomegalovirus infection. From the reads, TCRdb called clonotypes with MiXCR, one entry per CDR3 protein. The sample lists more than 300,000 distinct CDR3 sequences; roughly a third were seen once. These TCRs' antigens remain unknown. The specimen was cultured PBMCs, collected from culture after CMV antigen stimulation. The receptors derive from a human donor in good health (CMV status not recorded). Some clones in this sample may be carry-over from other donors' samples. CDR3s include the opening cysteine and the closing phenylalanine or tryptophan. Each record gives: D gene, clone size, V gene, J gene, CDR3 protein, CDR3 DNA. The D gene is left open where the match is weak. Expanded clones get a size class; other rows say once, few or many, or leave the size out.

TRBD1	-	TRBV7-9	TRBJ1-1	CASSSYRGGRNTEAFF	TGTGCCAGCAGCTCCTACAGGGGAGGTCGGAACACTGAAGCTTTCTTT
TRBD2	few	TRBV6-2/TRBV6-3	TRBJ2-1	CASSFLAGIGNEQFF	TGTGCCAGCAGTTTCCTAGCGGGAATCGGCAATGAGCAGTTCTTC
-	few	TRBV19	TRBJ1-1	CASRTMDRAGNTEAFF	TGTGCCAGTAGGACCATGGATAGGGCAGGGAACACTGAAGCTTTCTTT
TRBD1	few	TRBV7-9	TRBJ2-3	CASSRQGAGTDTQYF	TGTGCCAGCAGCCGACAGGGGGCGGGCACAGATACGCAGTATTTT
TRBD2	few	TRBV25-1	TRBJ2-2	CASSEYEGGLAANTGELFF	TGTGCCAGCAGTGAATACGAGGGGGGACTAGCGGCGAACACCGGGGAGCTGTTTTTT
TRBD2	-	TRBV27	TRBJ2-3	CASSSLDIGGSADTQYF	TGTGCCAGCAGTTCTCTAGATATTGGCGGGAGTGCAGATACGCAGTATTTT
-	-	TRBV19	TRBJ2-7	CAVRRPGSYEQYF	TGTGCCGTCCGGCGCCCCGGGTCCTACGAGCAGTACTTC
-	-	TRBV19	TRBJ1-5	CASSTSGGAGQPQHF	TGTGCCAGTAGTACCTCCGGGGGGGCCGGTCAGCCCCAGCATTTT
-	few	TRBV7-8	TRBJ2-2	CASSLSGLAWDTGELFF	TGTGCCAGCAGCTTATCGGGACTTGCATGGGACACCGGGGAGCTGTTTTTT
-	-	TRBV7-2	TRBJ1-2	CASSANSGRQNGYTF	TGTGCCAGCAGCGCAAACTCGGGACGGCAGAATGGCTACACCTTC
TRBD1	-	TRBV2	TRBJ1-1	CARGTGGGQTEAFF	TGTGCCAGGGGGACAGGGGGAGGACAAACTGAAGCTTTCTTT
TRBD2	few	TRBV24-1	TRBJ2-1	CATSDLPQLAGARTYNEQFF	TGTGCCACCAGTGATTTGCCGCAGCTAGCGGGAGCCCGAACCTACAATGAGCAGTTCTTC
-	-	TRBV7-8	TRBJ2-1	CASSLAREEQFF	TGTGCCAGCAGCTTAGCCAGGGAAGAGCAGTTCTTC
-	few	TRBV27	TRBJ2-5	CASSSPPKVETQYF	TGTGCCAGCAGTTCCCCGCCGAAAGTTGAGACCCAGTACTTC
TRBD1	few	TRBV28	TRBJ2-7	CASSLTGGAGYEQYF	TGTGCCAGCAGTTTAACAGGGGGCGCGGGCTACGAGCAGTACTTC
-	few	TRBV9	TRBJ2-1	CASSVGVFRDASYNEQFF	TGTGCCAGCAGCGTAGGAGTGTTTAGGGACGCATCCTACAATGAGCAGTTCTTC
-	-	TRBV7-2	TRBJ2-1	CASSSGTPRGEQFF	TGTGCCAGCAGCTCCGGGACTCCGAGGGGCGAGCAGTTCTTC
-	-	TRBV3-1	TRBJ2-7	CASSQGIRLYSYEQYF	TGTGCCAGCAGCCAAGGGATCAGGCTGTACTCCTACGAGCAGTACTTC
TRBD1	-	TRBV4-1	TRBJ1-5	CASSQDSNRGNGQPQHF	TGCGCCAGCAGCCAAGATTCCAACAGGGGGAACGGACAGCCCCAGCATTTT
-	-	TRBV7-6	TRBJ1-1	CAISQGHQQTTEAFF	TGTGCCATCAGCCAGGGACACCAACAGACCACTGAAGCTTTCTTT
TRBD1	few	TRBV18	TRBJ1-1	CASSPRGGQGWSTEAFF	TGTGCCAGCTCACCACGTGGGGGACAGGGATGGAGCACTGAAGCTTTCTTT
-	-	TRBV2	TRBJ1-2	CASSEAYGGYTF	TGTGCCAGCAGTGAAGCCTATGGGGGCTACACCTTC
-	-	TRBV12-3/TRBV12-4	TRBJ1-5	CASSLAAAGLLYQPQHF	TGTGCCAGCAGTTTAGCGGCGGCAGGACTTTTGTATCAGCCCCAGCATTTT
-	-	TRBV5-1	TRBJ1-1	CASSSGNGMNTEAFF	TGCGCCAGCAGCTCCGGAAATGGAATGAACACTGAAGCTTTCTTT
TRBD2	many	TRBV7-2	TRBJ2-5	CASSLRLAGETQYF	TGTGCCAGCAGTTTACGACTAGCGGGAGAGACCCAGTACTTC
-	-	TRBV27	TRBJ2-4	CASSPQSVRVKSKNIQYF	TGTGCCAGCAGTCCGCAATCCGTCAGGGTTAAGTCCAAAAACATTCAGTACTTC
-	-	TRBV4-3	TRBJ2-3	CASSQGSRGDTDTQYF	TGCGCCAGCAGCCAAGGTTCTAGGGGGGATACAGATACGCAGTATTTT
TRBD1	few	TRBV4-1	TRBJ1-1	CASSQEPGTANTEAFF	TGCGCCAGCAGCCAAGAGCCCGGGACAGCGAACACTGAAGCTTTCTTT
-	-	TRBV11-2	TRBJ2-7	CASSLDRGGKEQYF	TGTGCCAGCAGCTTAGATCGAGGGGGAAAAGAGCAGTACTTC
-	-	TRBV7-8	TRBJ1-5	CASSRGRADQPQHF	TGTGCCAGCAGCCGCGGACGGGCCGATCAGCCCCAGCATTTT
TRBD2	-	TRBV28	TRBJ2-1	CASRTSGTRDEQFF	TGTGCCAGCAGGACTAGCGGGACTAGGGATGAGCAGTTCTTC
-	few	TRBV28	TRBJ1-1	CASSPLTGFDYTEAFF	TGTGCCAGCAGTCCCTTGACAGGTTTCGATTACACTGAAGCTTTCTTT
-	many	TRBV6-1	TRBJ1-4	CASSEAFNEKLFF	TGTGCCAGCAGCGAAGCCTTTAATGAAAAACTGTTTTTT
-	many	TRBV7-8	TRBJ2-1	CASSLGDFSYLSNEQFF	TGTGCCAGCAGCTTAGGGGACTTCAGTTATTTGAGCAATGAGCAGTTCTTC
-	few	TRBV7-9	TRBJ2-1	CASSLAALSYNEQFF	TGTGCCAGCAGCTTAGCAGCGCTCTCCTACAATGAGCAGTTCTTC
-	-	TRBV10-1	TRBJ2-1	CASSESSSDNEQFF	TGCGCCAGCAGTGAGTCTTCCTCGGACAATGAGCAGTTCTTC
-	-	TRBV12-3/TRBV12-4	TRBJ2-1	CASSFATGYNEQFF	TGTGCCAGCAGTTTTGCGACAGGATACAATGAGCAGTTCTTC
TRBD1	-	TRBV12-3/TRBV12-4	TRBJ1-4	CASRPQGSDEKLFF	TGTGCCAGCAGGCCACAGGGGTCGGATGAAAAACTGTTTTTT
TRBD2	many	TRBV12-3/TRBV12-4	TRBJ2-3	CASSLPTGLAGVGTDTQYF	TGTGCCAGCAGTTTACCGACGGGACTAGCGGGAGTTGGCACAGATACGCAGTATTTT
-	-	TRBV28	TRBJ2-7	CASSWASVDKKYF	TGTGCCAGCAGTTGGGCCTCAGTGGACAAGAAGTACTTC
TRBD1	-	TRBV10-3	TRBJ1-1	CAVSGTGSAEAFF	TGTGCCGTCTCCGGGACAGGGTCCGCTGAAGCTTTCTTT
-	-	TRBV2	TRBJ2-1	CASSRDSLDEQFF	TGTGCCAGCAGTCGTGACTCCTTGGATGAGCAGTTCTTC
-	-	TRBV28	TRBJ2-1	CASSETGSVNEQFF	TGTGCCAGCAGTGAAACAGGGTCGGTGAATGAGCAGTTCTTC
-	-	TRBV20-1	TRBJ1-1	CSARDRGSGNTEAFF	TGCAGTGCTAGAGATCGGGGTTCTGGGAACACTGAAGCTTTCTTT
-	-	TRBV29-1	TRBJ1-1	CSVDFVPDTEAFF	TGCAGCGTTGATTTTGTCCCGGACACTGAAGCTTTCTTT
-	-	TRBV4-3	TRBJ1-2	CASSPARSNYGYTF	TGCGCCAGCAGCCCAGCCAGGTCTAACTATGGCTACACCTTC
TRBD2	-	TRBV7-2	TRBJ2-7	CASSLGAGGLYEQYF	TGTGCCAGCAGCTTAGGAGCGGGAGGGCTCTACGAGCAGTACTTC
TRBD2	-	TRBV9	TRBJ2-1	CASSAVGGRSGNEQFF	TGTGCCAGCAGCGCAGTGGGCGGGAGGTCTGGCAATGAGCAGTTCTTC
-	-	TRBV7-9	TRBJ2-5	CASSSPGGLRGGETQYF	TGTGCCAGCAGCTCGCCCGGGGGTTTGAGGGGCGGGGAGACCCAGTACTTC
TRBD1	-	TRBV4-1	TRBJ1-2	CASSRRTGRILPKEGGYTF	TGCGCCAGCAGCCGTCGGACAGGGCGAATCTTGCCGAAGGAAGGTGGCTACACCTTC
-	-	TRBV20-1	TRBJ1-2	CSARDRARGLYGYTF	TGCAGTGCTAGAGATAGGGCCAGGGGCCTTTATGGCTACACCTTC
-	-	TRBV6-5	TRBJ2-7	CASSYSSEQYF	TGTGCCAGCAGTTACTCGTCCGAGCAGTACTTC
TRBD1	-	TRBV10-2	TRBJ2-7	CASEPGQGHEQYF	TGCGCCAGTGAACCGGGACAGGGACACGAGCAGTACTTC
TRBD2	-	TRBV7-9	TRBJ2-1	CASKAGLARSYNEQFF	TGTGCCAGCAAAGCGGGACTAGCGAGATCATACAATGAGCAGTTCTTC
-	-	TRBV18	TRBJ2-5	CASSPPSLKETQYF	TGTGCCAGCTCACCACCTTCCCTTAAAGAGACCCAGTACTTC